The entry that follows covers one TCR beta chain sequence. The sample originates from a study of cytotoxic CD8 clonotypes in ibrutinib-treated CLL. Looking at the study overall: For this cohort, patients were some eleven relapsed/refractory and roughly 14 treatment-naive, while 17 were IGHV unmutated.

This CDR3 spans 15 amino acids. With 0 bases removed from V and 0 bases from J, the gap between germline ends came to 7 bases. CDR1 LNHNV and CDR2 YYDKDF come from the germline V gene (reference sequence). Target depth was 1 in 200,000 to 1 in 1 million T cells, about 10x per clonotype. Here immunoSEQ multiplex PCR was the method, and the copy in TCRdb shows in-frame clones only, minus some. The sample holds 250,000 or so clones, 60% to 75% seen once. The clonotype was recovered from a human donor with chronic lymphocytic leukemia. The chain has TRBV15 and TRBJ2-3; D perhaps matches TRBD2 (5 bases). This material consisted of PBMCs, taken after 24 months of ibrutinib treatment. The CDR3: CATSREAASTDTQYF. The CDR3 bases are TGTGCCACCAGCAGAGAAGCGGCTAGCACAGATACGCAGTATTTT.